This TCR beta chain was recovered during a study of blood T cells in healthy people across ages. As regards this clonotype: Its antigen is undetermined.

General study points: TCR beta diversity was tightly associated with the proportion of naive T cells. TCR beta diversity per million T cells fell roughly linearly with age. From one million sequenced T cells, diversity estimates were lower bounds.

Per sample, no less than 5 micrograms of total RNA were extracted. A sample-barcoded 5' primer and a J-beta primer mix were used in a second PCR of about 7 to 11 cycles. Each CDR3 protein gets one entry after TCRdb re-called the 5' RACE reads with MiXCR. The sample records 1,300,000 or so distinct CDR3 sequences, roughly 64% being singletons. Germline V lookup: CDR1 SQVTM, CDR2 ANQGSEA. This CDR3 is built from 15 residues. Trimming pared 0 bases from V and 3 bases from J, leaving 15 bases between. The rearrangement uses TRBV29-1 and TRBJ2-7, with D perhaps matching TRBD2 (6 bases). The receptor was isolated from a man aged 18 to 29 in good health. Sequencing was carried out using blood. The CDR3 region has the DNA TGCAGCGTTGAAGATACTGGGCTAGCGAGCTACGAGCAGTACTTC. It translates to CSVEDTGLASYEQYF.